This T cell receptor beta chain comes out of a study of blood T cells in healthy people across ages. Primers used in a second PCR of about 6 to 12 cycles were a sample-barcoded 5' primer and a J-beta primer mix. TCRdb re-analysed the 5' RACE reads in MiXCR, keeping a single row per CDR3 protein. Of 920,000 or so distinct CDR3 sequences in the sample, 45% were seen once. Whenever a sample was processed, at least 6 million PBMCs were isolated. The V gene's germline CDR1 is SEHNR and CDR2 FQNEAQ (reference sequence). With 0 bases removed from V and 11 bases from J, the gap between germline ends came to 22 bases. The CDR3 loop spans 16 amino acids.

Source material: blood. The chain recombines TRBV7-9 with TRBJ2-5; perhaps TRBD2 as D (6 bases). The receptor was derived from an older woman in good health. The CDR3 DNA follows: TGTGCCAGCAGCTTAGCCTCCGGACTAAGGGGTTCTGAGCAGTACTTC. This encodes CASSLASGLRGSEQYF.